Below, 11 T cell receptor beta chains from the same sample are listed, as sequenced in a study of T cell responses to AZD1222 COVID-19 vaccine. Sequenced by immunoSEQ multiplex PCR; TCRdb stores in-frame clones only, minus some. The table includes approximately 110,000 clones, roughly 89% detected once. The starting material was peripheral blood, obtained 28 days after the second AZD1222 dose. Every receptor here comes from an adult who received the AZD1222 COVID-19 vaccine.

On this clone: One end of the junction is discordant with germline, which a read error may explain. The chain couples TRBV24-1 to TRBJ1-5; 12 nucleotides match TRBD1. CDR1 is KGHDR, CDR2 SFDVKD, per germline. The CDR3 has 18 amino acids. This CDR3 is CATRRYRPGTGGNQPQHF. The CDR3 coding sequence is TGTGCCACCAGGCGGTATCGCCCCGGGACAGGGGGCAACCAGCCCCAGCATTTT.

The DNA for the CDR3 is TGTGCCAGCAGGCCCGGGACTAGCAGGATCGAGCAGTACTTC. This sequence encodes CASRPGTSRIEQYF. The V call is TRBV27, the J call TRBJ2-7; 9 bases line up with TRBD2. Germline lookup yields CDR1 MNHEY and CDR2 SMNVEV (reference sequence). This CDR3 region has 14 residues. Losses at the gene ends were 6 bases for V and 6 bases for J; bases not matched to a gene: 9.

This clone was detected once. The CDR3 DNA reads TGTGCCATCAGCCGGACTGAGGACCGAGGTAACACTGAAGCTTTCTTT. Translating it yields CAISRTEDRGNTEAFF. V gene TRBV10-3 combines with J gene TRBJ1-1; no clear D. The ends were cut back, 6 bases at V and 2 bases at J, with 19 bases in the middle. The length of the CDR3 is 16 residues. Germline V gene data show CDR1 as ENHRY and CDR2 as SYGVKD.

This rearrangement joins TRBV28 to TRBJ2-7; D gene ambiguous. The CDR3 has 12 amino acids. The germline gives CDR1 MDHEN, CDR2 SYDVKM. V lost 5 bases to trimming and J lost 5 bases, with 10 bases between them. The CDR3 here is CASSVSIHEQYF. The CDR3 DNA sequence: TGTGCCAGCAGTGTCAGCATCCACGAGCAGTACTTC.

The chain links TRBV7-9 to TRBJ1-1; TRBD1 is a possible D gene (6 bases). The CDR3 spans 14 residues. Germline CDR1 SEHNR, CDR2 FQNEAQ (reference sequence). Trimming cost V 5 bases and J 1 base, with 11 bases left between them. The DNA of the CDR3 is TGTGCCAGCAGCCGAGGACAGTCGAACACTGAAGCTTTCTTT. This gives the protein CASSRGQSNTEAFF.

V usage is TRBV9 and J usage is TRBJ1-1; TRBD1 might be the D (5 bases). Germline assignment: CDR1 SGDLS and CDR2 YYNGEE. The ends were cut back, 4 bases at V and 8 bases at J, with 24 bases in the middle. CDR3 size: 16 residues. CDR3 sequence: CASSPGLGPPSAEAFF. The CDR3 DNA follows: TGTGCCAGCAGCCCGGGGCTGGGCCCTCCTTCCGCAGAAGCTTTCTTT.

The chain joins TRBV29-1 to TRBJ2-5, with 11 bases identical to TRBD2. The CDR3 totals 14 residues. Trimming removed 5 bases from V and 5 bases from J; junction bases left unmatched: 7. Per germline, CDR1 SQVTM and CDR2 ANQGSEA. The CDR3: CSVLTSGIWETQYF. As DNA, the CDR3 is TGCAGCGTTCTGACTAGCGGGATTTGGGAGACCCAGTACTTC.

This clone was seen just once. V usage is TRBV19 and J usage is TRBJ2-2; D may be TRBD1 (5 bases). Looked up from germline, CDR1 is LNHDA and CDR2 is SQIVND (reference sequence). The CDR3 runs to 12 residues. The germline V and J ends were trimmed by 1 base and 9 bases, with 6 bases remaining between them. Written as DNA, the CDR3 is TGTGCCAGTAGTATAGGGGGCCGGGAGCTGTTTTTT. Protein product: CASSIGGRELFF. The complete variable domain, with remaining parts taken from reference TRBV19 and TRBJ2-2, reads DGGITQSPKYLFRKEGQNVTLSCEQNLNHDAMYWYRQDPGQGLRLIYYSQIVNDFQKGDIAEGYSVSREKKESFPLTVTSAQKNPTAFYLCASSIGGRELFFGEGSRLTVL.

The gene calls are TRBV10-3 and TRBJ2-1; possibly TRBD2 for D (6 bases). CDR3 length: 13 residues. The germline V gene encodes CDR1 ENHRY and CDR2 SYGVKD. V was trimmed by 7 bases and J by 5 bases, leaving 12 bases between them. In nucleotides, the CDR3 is TGTGCCATCAATCCGGGACTGAACAATGAGCAGTTCTTC. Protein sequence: CAINPGLNNEQFF.

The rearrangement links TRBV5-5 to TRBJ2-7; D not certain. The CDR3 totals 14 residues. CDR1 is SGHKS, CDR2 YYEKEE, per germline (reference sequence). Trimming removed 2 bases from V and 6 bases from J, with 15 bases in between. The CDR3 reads CASSFPVSSGEQYF. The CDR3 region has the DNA TGTGCCAGCAGCTTTCCGGTTTCCTCGGGCGAGCAGTACTTC. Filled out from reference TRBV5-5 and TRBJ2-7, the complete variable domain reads DAGVTQSPTHLIKTRGQQVTLRCSPISGHKSVSWYQQVLGQGPQFIFQYYEKEERGRGNFPDRFSARQFPNYSSELNVNALLLGDSALYLCASSFPVSSGEQYFGPGTRLTVT.

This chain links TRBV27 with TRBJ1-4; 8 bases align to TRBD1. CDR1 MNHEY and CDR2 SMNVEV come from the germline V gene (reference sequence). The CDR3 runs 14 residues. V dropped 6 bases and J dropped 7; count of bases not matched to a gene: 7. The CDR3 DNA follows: TGTGCCAGCAGGGCCGGGACAGGTGGTGAAAAACTGTTTTTT. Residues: CASRAGTGGEKLFF.